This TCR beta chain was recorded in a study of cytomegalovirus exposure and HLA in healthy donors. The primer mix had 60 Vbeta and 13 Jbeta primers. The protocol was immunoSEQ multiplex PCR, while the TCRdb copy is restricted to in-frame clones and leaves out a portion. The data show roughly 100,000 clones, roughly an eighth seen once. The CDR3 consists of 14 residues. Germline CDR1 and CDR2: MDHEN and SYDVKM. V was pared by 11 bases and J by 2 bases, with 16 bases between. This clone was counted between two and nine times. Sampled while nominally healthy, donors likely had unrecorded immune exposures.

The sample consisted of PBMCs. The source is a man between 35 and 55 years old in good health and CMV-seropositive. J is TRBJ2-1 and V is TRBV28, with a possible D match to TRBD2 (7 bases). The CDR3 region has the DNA TGTGCCTGCGAAAGGGGGGGAACCTACAATGAGCAGTTCTTC. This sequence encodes CACERGGTYNEQFF.